This T cell receptor (beta chain) emerged from a study of OX40 agonist ivuxolimab in advanced cancers. Some clones are missing from TCRdb's copy, which holds only in-frame ones; the method was immunoSEQ multiplex PCR. The repertoire holds over 45,000 clones, with more than 85% as singletons. This specimen consisted of CD4+ or CD8+ T cells sorted from blood, obtained in a trial of the OX40 agonist ivuxolimab. This TCR was recovered from an adult with an advanced solid tumor such as melanoma, head and neck, liver or kidney cancer.

Here the CDR3 DNA reads TGTGCCAGCAGTGAAGGGATTAGAAGCGGGGAGCTGTTTTTT. It encodes CASSEGIRSGELFF. This chain uses TRBV2 with TRBJ2-2; no clear D. CDR1 is SNHLY and CDR2 is FYNNEI in the germline V gene. The CDR3 length is 14 residues. Trimming removed 1 base from V and 7 bases from J, with 10 bases in between.